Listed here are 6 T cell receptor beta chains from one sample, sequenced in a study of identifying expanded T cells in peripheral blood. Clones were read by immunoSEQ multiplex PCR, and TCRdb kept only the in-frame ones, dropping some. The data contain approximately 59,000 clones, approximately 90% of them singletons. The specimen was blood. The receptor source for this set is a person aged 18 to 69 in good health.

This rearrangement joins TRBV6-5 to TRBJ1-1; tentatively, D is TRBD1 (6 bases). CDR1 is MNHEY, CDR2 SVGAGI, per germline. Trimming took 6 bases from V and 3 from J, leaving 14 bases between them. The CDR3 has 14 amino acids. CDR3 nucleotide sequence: TGTGCCAGCAGCCGACAGGTATCCGACACTGAAGCTTTCTTT. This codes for CASSRQVSDTEAFF.

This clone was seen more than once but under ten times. CDR3 in DNA: TGTGCCAGCAGCTTCCGGACTAGCGGATATAAAACCAAACAAGAGACCCAGTACTTC. Protein product: CASSFRTSGYKTKQETQYF. V gene TRBV5-6 combines with J gene TRBJ2-5; 10 bases align to TRBD2. V shed 2 bases, J shed 2 bases, and the junction held 15 bases outside the gene matches. CDR1 SGHDT and CDR2 YYEEEE come from the germline V gene. The CDR3 consists of 19 residues.

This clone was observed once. The CDR3 nucleotides read TGTGCCAGCAGTCGAGGGGGGCAAAGGCATGGCTACACCTTC. Its translation is CASSRGGQRHGYTF. This sequence joins TRBV6-5 and TRBJ1-2; D perhaps matches TRBD1 (6 bases). This CDR3 region has 14 residues. The V end was cut by 5 bases, the J end by 6 bases, with 16 bases between. CDR1 and CDR2 from the germline V gene are MNHEY and SVGAGI.

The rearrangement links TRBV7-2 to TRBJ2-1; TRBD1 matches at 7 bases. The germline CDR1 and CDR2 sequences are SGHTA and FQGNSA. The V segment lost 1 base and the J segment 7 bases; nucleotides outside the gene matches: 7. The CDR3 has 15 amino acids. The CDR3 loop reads CASSLVQGSRNEQFF. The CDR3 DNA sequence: TGTGCCAGCAGCTTAGTACAGGGGAGTAGGAATGAGCAGTTCTTC.

The CDR3 coding sequence is TGTGCCAGCAGCTTGCAACTAGCGGGGCCGTACCAAGAGACCCAGTACTTC. Protein product: CASSLQLAGPYQETQYF. The rearrangement uses TRBV5-6 and TRBJ2-5; 10 bases line up with TRBD2. Per germline, CDR1 SGHDT and CDR2 YYEEEE. The CDR3 is 17 residues long. V shed 1 base, J shed 0 bases, and the junction held 6 bases outside the gene matches.

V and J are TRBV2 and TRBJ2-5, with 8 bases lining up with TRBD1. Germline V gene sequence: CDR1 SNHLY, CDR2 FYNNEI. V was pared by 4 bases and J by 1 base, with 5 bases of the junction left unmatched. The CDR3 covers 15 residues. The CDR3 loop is CASSGGRGPQETQYF. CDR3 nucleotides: TGTGCCAGCAGTGGGGGCAGGGGGCCCCAAGAGACCCAGTACTTC.